The rows below give T cell receptor beta chains drawn from one sample of a study of cytomegalovirus exposure and HLA in healthy donors. Using immunoSEQ multiplex PCR, the repertoire was profiled, and TCRdb retains in-frame clones only, with some absent. Its table records about 25,000 clones. Sequenced material: PBMCs. The receptors derive from a male donor in good health and CMV-seropositive. The CDR3 runs from the conserved cysteine through the conserved F or W. Fields, in order: V gene, J gene, D gene, CDR3 DNA, CDR3 protein. The D gene is left open where the match is weak.

v_gene: TRBV28
j_gene: TRBJ2-1
d_gene: TRBD2
CDR3nt: TGTGCCAGCAATTGGGGGACTAGCGGGAGGGGGTCCTACAATGAGCAGTTCTTC
CDR3aa: CASNWGTSGRGSYNEQFF

v_gene: TRBV5-1
j_gene: TRBJ2-7
d_gene: TRBD2
CDR3nt: TGCGCCAGCAGCTTGTCCCCTAGCGGGGTCTACGAGCAGTACTTC
CDR3aa: CASSLSPSGVYEQYF

v_gene: TRBV6-6
j_gene: TRBJ1-1
d_gene: TRBD1
CDR3nt: TGTGCCAGCAGCCGAGCAGGACAGGGAAGAACTGAAGCTTTCTTT
CDR3aa: CASSRAGQGRTEAFF

v_gene: TRBV19
j_gene: TRBJ2-5
d_gene: NA
CDR3nt: TGTGCCAGTGGATGGGCAGGGCGCCAAGAGACCCAGTACTTC
CDR3aa: CASGWAGRQETQYF

v_gene: TRBV7-9
j_gene: TRBJ1-4
d_gene: TRBD1
CDR3nt: TGTGCCAGCCGGCCTGATGCGGGACAGGGTTCAGAGATGAGTGAAAAACTGTTTTTT
CDR3aa: CASRPDAGQGSEMSEKLFF

v_gene: TRBV5-1
j_gene: TRBJ1-2
d_gene: TRBD1
CDR3nt: TGCGCCAGCAGCTCGGTGACAGGGGTTAACTATGGCTACACCTTC
CDR3aa: CASSSVTGVNYGYTF

v_gene: TRBV19
j_gene: TRBJ2-7
d_gene: TRBD1
CDR3nt: TGTGCCAGTAGTATAGGGGACAGCCTCGAGCAGTACTTC
CDR3aa: CASSIGDSLEQYF

v_gene: TRBV27
j_gene: TRBJ2-6
d_gene: NA
CDR3nt: TGTGCCAGCAGTCCCTTCGGGAGTTCTGGGGCCAACGTCCTGACTTTC
CDR3aa: CASSPFGSSGANVLTF

v_gene: TRBV5-1
j_gene: TRBJ1-2
d_gene: NA
CDR3nt: TGCGCCAGCAGCTTGACAGACAACTATGGCTACACCTTC
CDR3aa: CASSLTDNYGYTF

v_gene: TRBV9
j_gene: TRBJ2-7
d_gene: NA
CDR3nt: TGTGCCAGCAGCGTAGCATCAGGGGCCCCCTACGAGCAGTACTTC
CDR3aa: CASSVASGAPYEQYF

v_gene: TRBV6-5
j_gene: TRBJ2-5
d_gene: NA
CDR3nt: TGTGCCAGCAGTTACTCGGTGGCAGGACAAGAGACCCAGTACTTC
CDR3aa: CASSYSVAGQETQYF

v_gene: TRBV30
j_gene: TRBJ1-1
d_gene: NA
CDR3nt: TGTGCCTGGATCCCTTGGGGCATAGACACTGAAGCTTTCTTT
CDR3aa: CAWIPWGIDTEAFF

v_gene: TRBV19
j_gene: TRBJ2-7
d_gene: NA
CDR3nt: TGTGCCAGTACTCCGGACAGTTTTCCCTACGAGCAGTACTTC
CDR3aa: CASTPDSFPYEQYF

v_gene: TRBV9
j_gene: TRBJ2-5
d_gene: TRBD1
CDR3nt: TGTGCCAGCAGCGTAGCGGGGACAGGGGAAGAGACCCAGTACTTC
CDR3aa: CASSVAGTGEETQYF

v_gene: TRBV7-9
j_gene: TRBJ1-6
d_gene: NA
CDR3nt: TGTGCCAGCAGCGATAATACAAACAATTCACCCCTCCACTTT
CDR3aa: CASSDNTNNSPLHF

v_gene: TRBV5-1
j_gene: TRBJ2-5
d_gene: TRBD1
CDR3nt: TGCGCCAGCAGCGTACGACAGGGGTCGGAGACCCAGTACTTC
CDR3aa: CASSVRQGSETQYF

v_gene: TRBV19
j_gene: TRBJ1-1
d_gene: NA
CDR3nt: TGTGCCAGTAGTTATCTAACAGGGAGAGGGATGTACATGAACACTGAAGCTTTCTTT
CDR3aa: CASSYLTGRGMYMNTEAFF

v_gene: TRBV27
j_gene: TRBJ2-7
d_gene: NA
CDR3nt: TGTGCCAGCAGGGCCGGAACGGACTCGCTTCGGGAGCAGTACTTC
CDR3aa: CASRAGTDSLREQYF

v_gene: TRBV19
j_gene: TRBJ1-5
d_gene: NA
CDR3nt: TGTGCCAGTAGTATTGGAAGGGGTGAGGTCAGGCAGCCCCAGCATTTT
CDR3aa: CASSIGRGEVRQPQHF

v_gene: TRBV6-5
j_gene: TRBJ1-2
d_gene: NA
CDR3nt: TGTGCCAGCAGCCCCCGGGGACACCCAAACTATGGCTACACCTTC
CDR3aa: CASSPRGHPNYGYTF

v_gene: TRBV19
j_gene: TRBJ1-5
d_gene: TRBD1
CDR3nt: TGTGCCAGTAAAGGACAGGGGCGGCAGCCCCAGCATTTT
CDR3aa: CASKGQGRQPQHF

v_gene: TRBV19
j_gene: TRBJ1-1
d_gene: TRBD1
CDR3nt: TGTGCCAGTAGTCTTATGACAGGGTTTGCGCTAGAAGCTTTCTTT
CDR3aa: CASSLMTGFALEAFF